This is a list of T cell receptor beta chains from one sample in a study of human T cells and chemical hapten exposure. TCRdb reprocessed the RACE reads with MiXCR, giving one entry per CDR3 protein. The table lists 70,000 or so distinct CDR3 sequences, roughly 11% of them singletons. The sample consisted of whole blood, taken in connection with sensitization to the hapten diphenylcyclopropenone (DPC). These receptors were taken from a woman between 45 and 60 years old with alopecia areata. Some clones in this sample may be carry-over from other donors' samples. CDR3s include the opening cysteine and the closing phenylalanine or tryptophan. Each record gives: J gene, D gene, clone size, V gene, CDR3 DNA, CDR3 protein. The D gene is left open where the match is weak. Clone size appears in some rows only: once, few, many, or a class for an expanded clone.

TRBJ2-1 | - | many | TRBV11-2 | TGTGCCAGCAGAACCGGGAGCTCCTACAATGAGCAGTTCTTC | CASRTGSSYNEQFF
TRBJ2-2 | TRBD2 | many | TRBV5-1 | TGCGCCAGCAGCTTCGGCGGGAGCTCTACCGGGGAGCTGTTTTTT | CASSFGGSSTGELFF
TRBJ2-7 | - | many | TRBV6-6 | TGTGCCAGCAGTTACGGAAGGGGTCACGAGCAGTACTTC | CASSYGRGHEQYF
TRBJ2-1 | TRBD2 | few | TRBV9 | TGTGCCAGCAGCTCAGGGACTAGTGATTTGGGGGAGCAGTTCTTC | CASSSGTSDLGEQFF
TRBJ2-2 | - | - | TRBV7-9 | TGTGCCAGCAGCCGGCACGCGACCGGGGAGCTGTTTTTT | CASSRHATGELFF
TRBJ2-5 | - | few | TRBV5-6 | TGTGCCAGCAGCCCAACCCTCCGCGCTCATCGGGGGGAGACCCAGTACTTC | CASSPTLRAHRGETQYF
TRBJ2-1 | TRBD1 | many | TRBV13 | TGTGCCAGCAGCTCGCGCAGGGGGCCGGGAAACAATGAGCAGTTCTTC | CASSSRRGPGNNEQFF
TRBJ2-1 | TRBD2 | many | TRBV7-2 | TGTGCCAGCAGCTTAGGAGGACTAGCGGGGACTGAGCAGTTCTTC | CASSLGGLAGTEQFF
TRBJ2-7 | - | - | TRBV6-5 | TGTGCCAGCAGTTCCGGGACCTCCTACGAGCAGTACTTC | CASSSGTSYEQYF
TRBJ2-3 | - | - | TRBV29-1 | TGCAGCGTTGGGGGTAGACAAACAGATAAGCAGTATTTT | CSVGGRQTDKQYF
TRBJ1-1 | - | few | TRBV11-1 | TGTGCCAGCAGCTTAGCCCAGAACACTGAAGCTTTCTTT | CASSLAQNTEAFF
TRBJ1-2 | - | many | TRBV28 | TGTGCCAGCAGTTTGGACGCCGGTAACTATGGCTACACCTTC | CASSLDAGNYGYTF